This T cell receptor beta chain was recovered during a study of blood T cell repertoires in COVID-19 (dated by TCRdb to 2018 to 2020). Describing the broader study: The collaborator samples originated in the United States, Italy and Spain and spanned the acute and convalescent phases of COVID-19. The prospective study material was composed of cDNA or gDNA derived from T cells, B-cell-depleted T cells, or PBMCs. Deeply sampled blood TCRbeta repertoires from subjects exposed to, actively infected with, or recovered from COVID-19 were included in the dataset. The repertoires were released in a freely available public database meant as a resource for research on the immune response to SARS-CoV-2. The samples were drawn from the first 160 participants of the ongoing ImmuneRACE study and from more than 1,000 subjects provided by 6 global collaborators. Nearly every sample came with metadata listing a de-identified subject ID, COVID-19 status, age in years and sex. Where HLA class I and class II types were available, the types were taken from metadata supplied by the sample provider, not from assay-based typing.

Study-level results and caveats: The quantity of clinical and demographic metadata differed by source and by participant and was supplied without curation.

TCRbeta CDR3 regions were amplified from genomic DNA using the immunoSEQ Assay, a bias-controlled multiplex PCR. Regarding the original processing steps: Within the assay, amplification of reference gene primers was used to estimate how many nucleated cells each sample contained. Sequence reads were collapsed and filtered to measure the absolute abundance of every unique TCRbeta CDR3 rearrangement. For each sample, productive Simpson clonality was calculated as the square root of Simpson's diversity index over productive rearrangements. As stored in TCRdb, this immuneACCESS dataset retains in-frame rearrangements with V and J assigned. A fraction of the clones does not appear; measured against another copy, unresolved V genes explain less than half of the discrepancy, and the remainder lacks a known reason. V, J and clone size were drawn from that table, and D and trimming were deduced from the DNA. Recorded for this sample are around 220,000 clones; approximately 78% of them occurred a single time. Of the sample, approximately 8.4% falls within the top ten clones.

At one collaborating source in Seattle, patients were enrolled during active infection and were followed longitudinally through the course of disease. The collaborating institutions used their own protocols to collect whole blood in K2EDTA tubes. For TCRbeta analysis, collaborators shipped samples as frozen whole blood, isolated PBMCs, or DNA extracted from either of those sample types. Turning to this clone: Its antigen has not been determined. One base away there is no much larger clone; base qualities are not given.

The TCR originated in a woman older than 75 with COVID-19, enrolled during active disease. Input material: peripheral blood.

The CDR3 reads CASSFGVADNEQFF. The DNA sequence is as follows: TGTGCCAGCAGCTTCGGGGTAGCGGACAATGAGCAGTTCTTC. Here the chain combines TRBV7-9 and TRBJ2-1; 6 matching bases give a weak D call of TRBD2. V lost 3 bases and J lost 5 bases; the stretch between them is 11 bases long. CDR1 and CDR2 were assigned from the germline V gene (reference sequence) as SEHNR and FQNEAQ. The CDR3 has 14 amino acids, counting the end cysteine and phenylalanine. Just CDR3 DNA is preserved here, 42 bases in frame from base 1.